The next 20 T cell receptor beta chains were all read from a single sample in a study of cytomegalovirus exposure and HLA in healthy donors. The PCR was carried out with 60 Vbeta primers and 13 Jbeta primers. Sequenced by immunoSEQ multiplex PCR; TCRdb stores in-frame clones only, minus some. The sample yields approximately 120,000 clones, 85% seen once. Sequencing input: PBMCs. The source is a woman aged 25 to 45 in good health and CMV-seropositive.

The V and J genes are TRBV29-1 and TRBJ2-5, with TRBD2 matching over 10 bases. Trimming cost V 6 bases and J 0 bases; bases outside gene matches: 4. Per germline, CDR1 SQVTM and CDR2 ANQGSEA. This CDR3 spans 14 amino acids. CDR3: CSVSGGAYQETQYF. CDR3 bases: TGCAGCGTCAGCGGGGGGGCGTACCAAGAGACCCAGTACTTC.

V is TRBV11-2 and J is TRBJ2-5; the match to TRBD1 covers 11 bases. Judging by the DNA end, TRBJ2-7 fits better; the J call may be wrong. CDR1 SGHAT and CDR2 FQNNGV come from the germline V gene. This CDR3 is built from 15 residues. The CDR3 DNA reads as TGTGCCAGCAGCTACCGGGACAGGGGGATCGACGAGCAGTACTTC. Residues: CASSYRDRGIDEQYF.

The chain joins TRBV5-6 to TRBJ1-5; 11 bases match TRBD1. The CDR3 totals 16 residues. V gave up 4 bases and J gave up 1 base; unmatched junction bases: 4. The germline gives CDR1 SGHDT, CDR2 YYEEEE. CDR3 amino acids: CASSLWDRGSNQPQHF. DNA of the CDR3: TGTGCCAGCAGCCTCTGGGACAGGGGGAGCAATCAGCCCCAGCATTTT.

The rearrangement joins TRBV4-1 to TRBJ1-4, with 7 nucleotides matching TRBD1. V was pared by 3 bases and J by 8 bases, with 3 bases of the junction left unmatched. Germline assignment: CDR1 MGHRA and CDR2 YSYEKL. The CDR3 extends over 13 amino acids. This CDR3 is CASSQRDSEKLFF. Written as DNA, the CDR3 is TGCGCCAGCAGCCAGCGGGACAGCGAAAAACTGTTTTTT.

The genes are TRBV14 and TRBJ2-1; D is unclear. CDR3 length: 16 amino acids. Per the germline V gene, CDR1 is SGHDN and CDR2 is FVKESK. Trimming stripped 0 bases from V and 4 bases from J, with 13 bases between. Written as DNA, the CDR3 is TGTGCCAGCAGCCAAGAAAGCTCGACTCGTTACAATGAGCAGTTCTTC. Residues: CASSQESSTRYNEQFF.

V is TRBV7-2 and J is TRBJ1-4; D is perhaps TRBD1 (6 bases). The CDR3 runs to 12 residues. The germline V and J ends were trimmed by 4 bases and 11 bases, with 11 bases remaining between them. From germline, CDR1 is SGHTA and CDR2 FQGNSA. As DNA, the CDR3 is TGTGCCAGCAGCTCCCGGGGGGCCAAACTGTTTTTT. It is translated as CASSSRGAKLFF.

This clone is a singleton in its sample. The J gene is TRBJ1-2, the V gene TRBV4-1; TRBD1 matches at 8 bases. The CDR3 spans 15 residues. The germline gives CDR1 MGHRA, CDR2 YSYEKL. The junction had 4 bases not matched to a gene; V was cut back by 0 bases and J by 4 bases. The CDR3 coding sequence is TGCGCCAGCAGCCAAGACGGACAGGGACTCTATGGCTACACCTTC. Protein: CASSQDGQGLYGYTF.

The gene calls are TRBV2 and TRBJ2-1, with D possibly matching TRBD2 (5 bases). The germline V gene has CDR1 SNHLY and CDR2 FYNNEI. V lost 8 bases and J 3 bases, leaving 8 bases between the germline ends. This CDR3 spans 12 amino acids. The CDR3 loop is CASAGDYNEQFF. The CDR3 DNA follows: TGTGCCAGCGCGGGCGACTACAATGAGCAGTTCTTC. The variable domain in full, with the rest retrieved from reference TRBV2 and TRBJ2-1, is EPEVTQTPSHQVTQMGQEVILRCVPISNHLYFYWYRQILGQKVEFLVSFYNNEISEKSEIFDDQFSVERPDGSNFTLKIRSTKLEDSAMYFCASAGDYNEQFFGPGTRLTVL.

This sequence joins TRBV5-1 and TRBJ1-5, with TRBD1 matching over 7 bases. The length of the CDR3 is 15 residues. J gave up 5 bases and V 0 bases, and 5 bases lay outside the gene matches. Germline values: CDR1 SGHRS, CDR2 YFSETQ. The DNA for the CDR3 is TGCGCCAGCAGCTTGGGGGACAGCCAATATCAGCCCCAGCATTTT. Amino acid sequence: CASSLGDSQYQPQHF.

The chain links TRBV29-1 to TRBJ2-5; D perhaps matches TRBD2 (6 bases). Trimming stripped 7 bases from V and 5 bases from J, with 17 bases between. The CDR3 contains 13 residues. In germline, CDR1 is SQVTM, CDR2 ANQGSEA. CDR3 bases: TGCAGCGCTGGGCGGGACGGCGGGGAGACCCAGTACTTC. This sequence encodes CSAGRDGGETQYF.

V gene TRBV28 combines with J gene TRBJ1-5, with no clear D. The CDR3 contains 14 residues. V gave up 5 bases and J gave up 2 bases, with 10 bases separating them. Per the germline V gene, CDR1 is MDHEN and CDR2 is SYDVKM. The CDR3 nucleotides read TGTGCCAGCAGTAGGGAGGTGGGCAATCAGCCCCAGCATTTT. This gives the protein CASSREVGNQPQHF.

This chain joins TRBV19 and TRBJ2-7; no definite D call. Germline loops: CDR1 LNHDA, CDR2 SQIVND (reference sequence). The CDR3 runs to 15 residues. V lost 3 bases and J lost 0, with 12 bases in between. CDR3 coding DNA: TGTGCCAGTAGTATTTGGCCGCCAAGCTCCTACGAGCAGTACTTC. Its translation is CASSIWPPSSYEQYF.

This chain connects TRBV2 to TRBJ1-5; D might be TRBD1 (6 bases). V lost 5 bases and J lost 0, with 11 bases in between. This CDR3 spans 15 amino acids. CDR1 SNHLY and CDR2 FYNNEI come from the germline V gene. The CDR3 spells CASSLDRSSNQPQHF. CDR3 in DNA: TGTGCCAGCAGTCTCGACAGGAGTAGCAATCAGCCCCAGCATTTT.

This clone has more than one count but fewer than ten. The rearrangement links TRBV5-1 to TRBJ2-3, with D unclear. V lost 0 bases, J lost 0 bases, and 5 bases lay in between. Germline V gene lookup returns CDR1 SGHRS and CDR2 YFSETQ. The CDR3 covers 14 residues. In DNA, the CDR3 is TGCGCCAGCAGCTTGGGGCACAGCACAGATACGCAGTATTTT. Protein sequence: CASSLGHSTDTQYF.

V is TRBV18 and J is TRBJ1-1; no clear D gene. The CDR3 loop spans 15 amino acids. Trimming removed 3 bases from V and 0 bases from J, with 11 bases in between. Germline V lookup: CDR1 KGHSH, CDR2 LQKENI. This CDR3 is CASSPLAGMNTEAFF. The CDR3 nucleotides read TGTGCCAGCTCACCCCTGGCAGGTATGAACACTGAAGCTTTCTTT.

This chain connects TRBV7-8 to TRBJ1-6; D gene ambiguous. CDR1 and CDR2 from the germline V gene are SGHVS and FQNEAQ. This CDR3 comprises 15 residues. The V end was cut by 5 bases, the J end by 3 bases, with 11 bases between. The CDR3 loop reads CASSPLSDYNSPLHF. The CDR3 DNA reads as TGTGCCAGCAGCCCTCTAAGTGACTATAATTCACCCCTCCACTTT.

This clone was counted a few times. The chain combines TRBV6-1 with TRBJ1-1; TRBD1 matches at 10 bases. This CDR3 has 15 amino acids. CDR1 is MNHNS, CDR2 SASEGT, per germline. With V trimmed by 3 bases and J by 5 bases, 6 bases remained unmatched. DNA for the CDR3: TGTGCCAGCAGTGAGAGACAGGGGGCCACAACTGAAGCTTTCTTT. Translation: CASSERQGATTEAFF.

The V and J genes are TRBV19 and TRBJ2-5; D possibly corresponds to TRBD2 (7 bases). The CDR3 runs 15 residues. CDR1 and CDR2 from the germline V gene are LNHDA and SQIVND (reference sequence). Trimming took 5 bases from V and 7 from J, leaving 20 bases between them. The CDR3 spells CASSGGALSGRTQYF. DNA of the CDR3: TGTGCCAGTAGTGGGGGGGCTCTCTCCGGGCGGACCCAGTACTTC.

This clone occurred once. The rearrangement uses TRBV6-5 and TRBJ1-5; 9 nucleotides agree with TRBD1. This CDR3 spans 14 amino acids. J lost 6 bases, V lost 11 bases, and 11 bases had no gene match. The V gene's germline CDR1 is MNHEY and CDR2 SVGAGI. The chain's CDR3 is CAGDPGQGIQPQHF. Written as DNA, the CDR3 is TGTGCCGGTGATCCGGGACAGGGAATTCAGCCCCAGCATTTT.

DNA for the CDR3: TGTGCCAGCAGCTTAGGCTGGGGGACAGGGAGGGAAAAACTGTTTTTT. It yields the protein CASSLGWGTGREKLFF. The gene calls are TRBV7-9 and TRBJ1-4; 9 nucleotides line up with TRBD1. The CDR3 consists of 16 residues. V gave up 1 base and J gave up 8 bases; unmatched junction bases: 8. Germline assignment: CDR1 SEHNR and CDR2 FQNEAQ (reference sequence).